This is a list of T cell receptor beta chains from one sample in a study of T-cell memory formation after mild COVID-19. TCRdb passed the 5' RACE reads through MiXCR, listing each CDR3 protein once. The sample carries 150,000 or so distinct CDR3 sequences, less than 40% recorded once. Sequencing was performed on PBMCs or a T cell subset sorted from them (not recorded which). Source of these receptors: an adult woman who had mild COVID-19 (a few samples of this study predate the infection). Cell type and time point are not known. Each CDR3 is given with its conserved first and last residue. Clone size is stated in some rows and not others, as once, few, many or a class when expanded.

j_call clone_size v_call cdr3_length cdr3_aa
TRBJ2-2 few TRBV29-1 15 CSVEARTGGSGELFF
TRBJ2-1 few TRBV6-5 15 CASRGDRSSYNEQFF
TRBJ2-1 few TRBV6-1 14 CASSETGIYNEQFF
TRBJ1-2 - TRBV7-2 14 CASSFQGGGYGYTF
TRBJ1-5 many TRBV7-3 13 CASSLTAVEPQHF
TRBJ2-5 - TRBV7-9 14 CASSSGRGQETQYF
TRBJ1-6 - TRBV20-1 16 CSAQTGGVLYNSPLHF
TRBJ2-7 - TRBV6-5 15 CASSYGASGGYEQYF
TRBJ2-7 - TRBV29-1 13 CSARLAGADEQYF
TRBJ2-6 few TRBV7-9 17 CASLHRDPKSGANVLTF
TRBJ2-7 few TRBV7-9 12 CASSRDNYEQYF
TRBJ1-5 - TRBV7-8 14 CASSLGTGGWPQHF
TRBJ1-4 few TRBV5-5 15 CASSLGGTTNEKLFF
TRBJ2-2 few TRBV7-9 16 CASSLPRGHLAGELFF
TRBJ1-3 - TRBV5-5 15 CASSLQPSSGNTIYF
TRBJ2-3 - TRBV19 11 CASSIGGTQYF
TRBJ2-5 - TRBV12-5 12 CASGLLRETQYF
TRBJ2-4 many TRBV5-1 14 CASSPGLVGNIQYF
TRBJ2-1 - TRBV7-3 20 CASSLTPGTSGRARDNEQFF
TRBJ2-5 - TRBV12-3/TRBV12-4 16 CASSPERGVLQETQYF
TRBJ2-5 few TRBV3-1 12 CASSPYQETQYF
TRBJ1-6 few TRBV5-1 14 CASSSDRLNSPLHF
TRBJ1-5 - TRBV12-3/TRBV12-4 15 CASSRGVAGNQPQHF
TRBJ1-1 - TRBV19 11 CASTDSTEAFF
TRBJ1-5 - TRBV12-3/TRBV12-4 18 CASSFRGTGTGLIQPQHF
TRBJ2-2 - TRBV10-3 16 CAISETSGANTGELFF
TRBJ2-1 - TRBV29-1 10 CSVESGEQFF
TRBJ2-3 few TRBV28 18 CASSPGLAGEGSTDTQYF
TRBJ1-2 - TRBV29-1 12 CSVESPGYGYTF
TRBJ2-3 few TRBV12-3/TRBV12-4 12 CASSSATDTQYF
TRBJ1-6 few TRBV3-1 14 CASSRQGGNSPLHF
TRBJ2-1 few TRBV6-5 15 CATRERHVIGNEQFF
TRBJ2-3 few TRBV4-2 15 CASSQDVESSDTQYF
TRBJ1-3 - TRBV20-1 17 CSARDIIQGLAGNTIYF
TRBJ2-2 - TRBV15 15 CATSILQGAGGELFF
TRBJ2-1 - TRBV7-8 15 CASSMLAGKATEQFF
TRBJ2-2 many TRBV5-1 16 CASSLVVRGPTGELFF
TRBJ2-7 - TRBV10-3 14 CAISTGTTPYEQYF
TRBJ2-1 - TRBV9 16 CASSPRWGGALNEQFF
TRBJ1-2 - TRBV5-1 14 CASHEGGFNYGYTF
TRBJ2-7 - TRBV7-9 12 CASSYRIGEQYF
TRBJ2-1 - TRBV9 15 CASSATGGRDNEQFF
TRBJ2-1 - TRBV7-2 16 CASSFTSGSVGNEQFF